This TCR beta chain is from a study of cytomegalovirus exposure and HLA in healthy donors. The CDR3 length is 15 residues. The germline V gene encodes CDR1 SGHVS and CDR2 FQNEAQ. Deletions cut 1 base from V and 4 bases from J, with 13 bases between. Concerning this clone itself: As yet, its antigen is unknown.

13 Jbeta primers and 60 Vbeta primers were used for the PCR. Profiling relied on immunoSEQ multiplex PCR, and the TCRdb table lists in-frame clones only, not all of them. Of 150,000 to 200,000 clones in the sample, about 86% were seen once. General study findings and limits: Reportedly, TCR beta sequences accurately predicted HLA-A and HLA-B alleles in most subjects. Listed as cytomegalovirus-associated were 150 to 200 TCR beta chains. A later analysis found common viral pathogens apparently linked to several of the most significant clusters.

The sequence was collected from a woman younger than 45 in good health and CMV-seronegative. Sequencing was performed on PBMCs. The V and J genes are TRBV7-8 and TRBJ1-2; D perhaps matches TRBD1 (6 bases). The CDR3 DNA is TGTGCCAGCAGCTTAGAGCGCGGACAGTTCTATGGCTACACCTTC. Translating gives CASSLERGQFYGYTF.